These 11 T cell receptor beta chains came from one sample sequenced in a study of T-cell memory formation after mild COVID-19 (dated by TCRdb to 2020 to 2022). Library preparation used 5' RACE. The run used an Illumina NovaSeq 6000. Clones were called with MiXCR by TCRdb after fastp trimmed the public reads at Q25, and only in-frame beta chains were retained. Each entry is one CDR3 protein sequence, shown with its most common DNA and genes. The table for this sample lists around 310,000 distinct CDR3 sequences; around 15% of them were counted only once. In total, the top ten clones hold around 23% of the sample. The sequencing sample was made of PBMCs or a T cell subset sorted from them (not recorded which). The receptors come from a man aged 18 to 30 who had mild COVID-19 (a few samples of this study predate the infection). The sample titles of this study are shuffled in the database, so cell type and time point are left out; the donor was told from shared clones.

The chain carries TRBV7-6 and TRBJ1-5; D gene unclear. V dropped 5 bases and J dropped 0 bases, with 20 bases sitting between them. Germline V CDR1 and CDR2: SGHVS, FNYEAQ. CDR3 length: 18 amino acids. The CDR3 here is CASSPHPGTPNSNQPQHF. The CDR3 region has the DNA TGTGCCAGCAGCCCACACCCGGGAACACCGAATAGCAATCAGCCCCAGCATTTT.

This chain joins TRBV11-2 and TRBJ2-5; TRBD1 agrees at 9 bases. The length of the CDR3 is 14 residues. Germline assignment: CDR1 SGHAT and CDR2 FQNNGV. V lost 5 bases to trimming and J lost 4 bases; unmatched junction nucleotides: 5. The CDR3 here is CASSPETGGETQYF. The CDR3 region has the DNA TGTGCCAGCAGCCCAGAGACAGGGGGAGAGACCCAGTACTTC.

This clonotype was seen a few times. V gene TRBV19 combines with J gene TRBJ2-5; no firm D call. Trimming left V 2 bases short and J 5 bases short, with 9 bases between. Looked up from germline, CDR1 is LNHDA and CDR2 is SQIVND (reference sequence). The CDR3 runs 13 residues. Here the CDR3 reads CASSIPSGETQYF. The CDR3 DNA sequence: TGTGCCAGTAGTATACCTTCTGGGGAGACCCAGTACTTC.

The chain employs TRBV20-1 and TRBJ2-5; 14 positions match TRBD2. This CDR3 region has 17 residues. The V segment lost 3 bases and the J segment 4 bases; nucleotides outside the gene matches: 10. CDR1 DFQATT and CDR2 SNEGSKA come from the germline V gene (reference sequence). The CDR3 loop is CSARGPLTSGGAETQYF. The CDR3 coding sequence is TGCAGTGCTAGGGGCCCTTTGACTAGCGGGGGGGCAGAGACCCAGTACTTC.

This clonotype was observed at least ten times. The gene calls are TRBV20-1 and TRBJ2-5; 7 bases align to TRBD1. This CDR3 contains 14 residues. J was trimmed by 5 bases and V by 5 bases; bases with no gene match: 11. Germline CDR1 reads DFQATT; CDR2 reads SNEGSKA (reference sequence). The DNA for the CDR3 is TGCAGTGCTCGCAGGGGGAGCAATTGGGAGACCCAGTACTTC. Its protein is CSARRGSNWETQYF.

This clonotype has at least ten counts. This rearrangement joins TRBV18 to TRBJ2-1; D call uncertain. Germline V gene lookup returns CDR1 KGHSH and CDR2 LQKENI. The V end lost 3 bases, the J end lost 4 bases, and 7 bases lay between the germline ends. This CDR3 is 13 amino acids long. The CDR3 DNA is TGTGCCAGCTCACCTAGAGATTACAATGAGCAGTTCTTC. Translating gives CASSPRDYNEQFF.

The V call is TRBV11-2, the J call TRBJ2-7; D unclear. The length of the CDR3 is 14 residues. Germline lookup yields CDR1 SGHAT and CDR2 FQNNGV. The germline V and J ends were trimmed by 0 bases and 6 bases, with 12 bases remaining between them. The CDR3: CASSLDRLSPEQYF. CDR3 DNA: TGTGCCAGCAGCTTAGATAGGTTATCGCCCGAGCAGTACTTC.

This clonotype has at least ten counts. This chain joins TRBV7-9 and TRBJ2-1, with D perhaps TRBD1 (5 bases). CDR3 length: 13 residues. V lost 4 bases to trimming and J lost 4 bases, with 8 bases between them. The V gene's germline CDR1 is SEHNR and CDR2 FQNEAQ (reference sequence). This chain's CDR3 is CASSYRQYNEQFF. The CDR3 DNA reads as TGTGCCAGCAGCTATAGACAGTACAATGAGCAGTTCTTC.

Here the CDR3 DNA reads TGCAGCGTTGAAGGATATGAGGGGAACACTGAAGCTTTCTTT. This codes for CSVEGYEGNTEAFF. V and J are TRBV29-1 and TRBJ1-1; unclear D gene. This CDR3 spans 14 amino acids. CDR1 and CDR2 from the germline V gene are SQVTM and ANQGSEA. V was shortened by 1 base and J by 1 base, with 10 bases between the two germline ends.

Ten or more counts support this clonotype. The CDR3 region is CSARRRGRVYGYTF. The CDR3 coding sequence is TGCAGTGCTAGAAGGAGGGGGCGGGTTTATGGCTACACCTTC. The chain employs TRBV20-1 and TRBJ1-2; 7 bases map to TRBD1. V shed 2 bases and J 5 bases; nucleotides not matched to a gene: 8. CDR3 length: 14 residues. Germline CDR1 and CDR2: DFQATT and SNEGSKA (reference sequence).

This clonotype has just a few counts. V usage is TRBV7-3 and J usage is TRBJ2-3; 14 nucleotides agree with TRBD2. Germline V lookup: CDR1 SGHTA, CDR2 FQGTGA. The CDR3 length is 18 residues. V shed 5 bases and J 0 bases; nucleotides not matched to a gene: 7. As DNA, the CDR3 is TGTGCCAGCAGCGTTGGACTAGCGGGGGGCGCTAGCACAGATACGCAGTATTTT. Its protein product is CASSVGLAGGASTDTQYF.